This entry features one TCR beta chain sequence. No cognate antigen has been identified for it. Base qualities are missing; no much larger clone stands one base away. This specimen comes from a study of vaccination effects on CD4 cells after COVID-19 (dated by TCRdb to between 2022 and 2023). About the study as a whole: Each participant received two doses of an mRNA SARS-CoV-2 vaccine, either BNT162b2 or mRNA-1273. SARS-CoV-2 spike-specific CD4+ TCR repertoires were compared before and after mRNA vaccination in COVID-19 convalescent patients and in infection-naive vaccine recipients. The full study included 9 to 10 COVID-19 convalescent patients and a few SARS-CoV-2-naive healthy vaccine recipients. The Oncomine TCR Beta short-read assay on an Illumina iSeq 100 was used to sequence cultures from other donors in the study.

The ViraFEST assay stimulated PBMC with viral peptide pools and then used TCR sequencing to identify antigen-specific CD4+ T cell clonotypes by expansion. After roughly 11 days of culture, CD4+ T cells were isolated with the EasySep CD4+ T cell isolation kit. Negative nucleocapsid antibody results before and after vaccination confirmed that the healthy vaccine recipients had no prior SARS-CoV-2 infection. A few million PBMC per well were cultured in IMDM with roughly 5% human AB serum, 10 IU/ml IL-2 and gentamicin, plus 10 ug/ml peptides. Half of the culture medium was replaced with fresh IL-2-containing medium on days 3 and 7. Unless noted otherwise, every peptide stimulation condition was grown in triplicate wells. Using Ficoll-Paque Plus gradient centrifugation, PBMC were separated from whole blood and then either used fresh or cryopreserved at -140C. Overlapping peptide pools spanned the spike proteins of SARS-CoV-2 and the common cold coronaviruses HCoV-NL63, HCoV-OC43 and HCoV-229E. The QIAamp micro DNA kit was used to extract genomic DNA from the cultured CD4+ T cells.

The CDR3 sequence holds 15 residues, the cysteine and phenylalanine included. CDR3 DNA is the only sequence kept; it has 45 bases, read in frame from the first base. Unmatched junction bases come to 8, with V trimmed by 5 bases and J by 4 bases. The germline V gene yields SGHVS for CDR1 and FQNEAQ for CDR2. The research as a whole found: In healthy vaccine recipients, vaccine-induced clones were almost all SARS-CoV-2 mono-reactive, with only 1 of 255 being cross-reactive with common cold coronaviruses. Both infection-induced and vaccine-induced clones contracted markedly at late post-vaccination timepoints, which is consistent with waning T cell responses. Only a small number of convalescent patients were included, and no early post-infection timepoints were available, which limited the study.

Libraries were prepared through the immunoSEQ multiplex PCR assay. DNA from the CD4+ T cells that had been cultured and isolated underwent TCR beta CDR3 sequencing. The authors processed their data as follows. Non-productive TCR sequences were removed, reads were trimmed to the CDR3 region, and CDR3s of at least 7 amino acids were retained. Antigen-specific clonotypes were identified with the MANAFEST web app by comparing expansion in peptide wells against reference cultures. Positive clones required FDR<0.05 expansion versus reference and all other wells, odds ratio above 5, and frequency above 0.1% in two replicate wells. A clonotype was defined as cross-reactive if the clonotype was significantly expanded both in SARS-CoV-2 spike wells and in at least one common cold coronavirus spike condition. Using the stringdist R package, CDR3 similarity was measured by Levenshtein distance, and unrooted trees were constructed with ape in R 3.6.1. The clones in this table, taken by TCRdb from immuneACCESS, are in-frame only. Not every clone is retained; where verified, under half of the shortfall comes from an unresolved V gene, and the cause of the rest is unknown. V and J calls and clone size are copied from that table; D and trimming were computed from the DNA. The sample table contains some 69,000 clones; only one count was recorded for roughly three quarters of them. Around 3% of the sample is held by the ten biggest clonotypes.

The chain links TRBV7-8 with TRBJ2-3; TRBD2 aligns with 8 central bases. This specimen consisted of CD4+ T cells from PBMCs cultured with HCoV-NL63 spike peptides, obtained before COVID-19 vaccination. This specimen's cell subset or site label, per the study, means: HCoV-NL63 spike overlapping peptide pool stimulation. This sequence originates from a human donor who received a COVID-19 vaccine. The CDR3 protein: CASSAWTSSSDTQYF. The nucleotide sequence is given as TGTGCCAGCAGCGCCTGGACTAGCTCTTCAGATACGCAGTATTTT.